Given below is one T cell receptor (beta chain) in context. The CDR3 totals 16 residues. Between the trimmed V and J ends, which lost 0 bases and 4 bases, there was a span of 13 bases. Germline-derived CDR1 and CDR2 are LNHNV and YYDKDF (reference sequence). This entry belongs to a study of human thymus T cells. Assay used: immunoSEQ multiplex PCR; TCRdb lists only in-frame clones, some missing. The repertoire holds some 46,000 clones, with more than 85% as singletons. Input material: blood. The sequence was collected from a girl less than two years old with a congenital heart defect but otherwise immunologically healthy. The chain is built from TRBV15 and TRBJ2-1; no clear D gene. The CDR3, as DNA: TGTGCCACCAGCAGAGATTTGCTACGCCCTTACAATGAGCAGTTCTTC. It translates to CATSRDLLRPYNEQFF.